This T cell receptor beta chain was captured in a study of control samples from healthy donors and cancer patients. This clone showed up just once. Sequencing used immunoSEQ multiplex PCR; TCRdb keeps in-frame clones, though not all of them. This table holds approximately 100,000 clones, around 89% found once. The receptor comes from a woman aged 45-65 years in good health. Input material: blood.

This CDR3 is CASSTPEAGHEKLFF. The CDR3 DNA follows: TGTGCCAGCAGCACACCAGAGGCGGGGCATGAAAAACTGTTTTTT. The genes are TRBV7-9 and TRBJ1-4; TRBD1 is a possible D gene (5 bases). Germline-derived CDR1 and CDR2 are SEHNR and FQNEAQ (reference sequence). This CDR3 is built from 15 residues. V was shortened by 5 bases and J by 6 bases, with 16 bases between the two germline ends.